A selection of T cell receptor beta chains follows, all from one sample in a study of blood T cells in healthy people across ages. A single record per CDR3 protein comes from TCRdb applying MiXCR to the 5' RACE reads. The top ten clones hold 3.7% of a sample with about 800,000 distinct CDR3 sequences, 20% to 25% of them seen once. These data were likewise used in another study, on T cells of mothers and their children.

Sequenced: blood. These receptors were obtained from a boy aged 10-17 years in good health. The CDR3 runs from the conserved cysteine through the conserved F or W. The D gene is left open where the match is weak. Some rows mark clone size as missing; the rest say once, few, many or name a class of expanded clone.

TRBJ2-1 TRBD2 many TRBV11-2 CASSSGLAGVGEQFF TGTGCCAGCAGCTCGGGACTAGCGGGAGTCGGTGAGCAGTTCTTC
TRBJ1-3 TRBD1 few TRBV7-9 CASSSGQGYGNTIYF TGTGCCAGCAGCTCGGGACAGGGGTACGGAAACACCATATATTTT
TRBJ2-7 NA once TRBV28 CASSLYLPFWQANSYEQYF TGTGCCAGCAGTTTATACCTCCCCTTCTGGCAGGCGAACTCCTACGAGCAGTACTTC
TRBJ2-5 TRBD2 few TRBV7-6 CASSLRAVGGETQYF TGTGCCAGCAGCTTACGGGCCGTGGGAGGGGAGACCCAGTACTTC
TRBJ2-5 NA NA TRBV14 CASSQERDAYEETQYF TGTGCCAGCAGCCAAGAAAGGGATGCCTATGAGGAGACCCAGTACTTC
TRBJ2-5 NA NA TRBV5-4 CASSSLGLQGTQYF TGTGCCAGCAGCTCCTTGGGACTACAGGGGACCCAGTACTTC
TRBJ2-1 TRBD2 few TRBV10-2 CASSDLGGYNEQFF TGCGCCAGCAGTGATCTCGGGGGGTACAATGAGCAGTTCTTC
TRBJ2-1 TRBD1 NA TRBV7-3 CASSATGGGGYEQFF TGTGCCAGCAGCGCTACAGGGGGCGGTGGGTATGAGCAGTTCTTC
TRBJ2-3 NA once TRBV7-2 CASSLGGLSDTQYF TGTGCCAGCAGCTTAGGGGGATTGTCAGATACGCAGTATTTT
TRBJ2-5 NA NA TRBV29-1 CSVNDAGPIQETQYF TGCAGCGTCAATGACGCAGGCCCTATTCAAGAGACCCAGTACTTC
TRBJ2-1 TRBD1 NA TRBV12-3/TRBV12-4 CASRDPGQGNNEQFF TGTGCCAGCAGAGACCCGGGACAGGGGAACAATGAGCAGTTCTTC
TRBJ1-1 NA NA TRBV5-1 CASSLVSQNTEAFF TGCGCCAGCAGCTTGGTGTCCCAAAACACTGAAGCTTTCTTT
TRBJ2-5 NA NA TRBV29-1 CSVDGAAKTRETQYF TGCAGCGTTGATGGTGCTGCAAAAACGAGAGAGACCCAGTACTTC
TRBJ2-5 NA NA TRBV19 CASSIVRRETQYF TGTGCCAGTAGTATAGTAAGGAGGGAGACCCAGTACTTC
TRBJ2-2 NA few TRBV29-1 CSVDLQDSTGELFF TGCAGCGTTGATTTACAGGATAGTACCGGGGAGCTGTTTTTT
TRBJ2-2 NA few TRBV7-3 CASSLSPYGANTGELFF TGTGCCAGCAGCTTAAGCCCCTACGGGGCCAACACCGGGGAGCTGTTTTTT
TRBJ2-7 NA few TRBV20-1 CSAKHDMGSSYEQYF TGCAGTGCTAAACACGACATGGGCAGCTCCTACGAGCAGTACTTC
TRBJ2-7 NA few TRBV5-4 CASTPSGSAYEQYF TGTGCCAGCACCCCAAGCGGGTCCGCCTACGAGCAGTACTTC
TRBJ2-3 NA NA TRBV6-2/TRBV6-3 CASSYVVGVTDTQYF TGTGCCAGCAGTTACGTTGTGGGGGTCACAGATACGCAGTATTTT
TRBJ2-7 NA NA TRBV11-1 CASSLEGSFYEQYF TGTGCCAGCAGCTTAGAGGGATCTTTCTACGAGCAGTACTTC
TRBJ2-3 NA NA TRBV20-1 CSAIPTSPTDTQYF TGCAGTGCTATTCCGACCAGCCCCACAGATACGCAGTATTTT
TRBJ2-5 NA few TRBV27 CASSLLDGEETQYF TGTGCCAGCAGTTTATTGGACGGGGAAGAGACCCAGTACTTC